Below are 5 T cell receptor beta chains sequenced from a single sample in a study of CD4+ T cells in melanoma. Sequencing was performed with immunoSEQ multiplex PCR; in TCRdb, only in-frame clones are kept and a portion is missing. The data hold around 100,000 clones, with about nine tenths observed a single time. Sequencing input: peripheral blood. These receptors all stem from a human donor with melanoma.

This sequence joins TRBV4-3 and TRBJ2-5; tentative D call: TRBD2 (6 bases). This CDR3 is 13 amino acids long. CDR1 is LGHNA, CDR2 YSLEER, per germline. V was cut by 0 bases and J by 5 bases, with 7 bases left in between. The CDR3 bases are TGCGCCAGCAGCCAAGAGGAGGGGGAGACCCAGTACTTC. Encoded protein: CASSQEEGETQYF.

J is TRBJ2-7 and V is TRBV29-1; D possibly corresponds to TRBD2 (5 bases). Germline loops: CDR1 SQVTM, CDR2 ANQGSEA. V lost 4 bases and J lost 4, with 14 bases in between. The CDR3 loop spans 13 amino acids. CDR3 nucleotides: TGCAGCGTTGTTTCGGATCGGGGTTACGAGCAGTACTTC. This translates into CSVVSDRGYEQYF.

This clone was found a few times. J is TRBJ2-1 and V is TRBV29-1; D call uncertain. Germline CDR1 SQVTM, CDR2 ANQGSEA. This CDR3 comprises 11 residues. V was trimmed by 5 bases and J by 7 bases, leaving 9 bases between them. CDR3 sequence reads: CSVISWNEQFF. CDR3 sequence (DNA): TGCAGCGTTATTAGCTGGAATGAGCAGTTCTTC.

This clone occurred once. The V and J genes are TRBV14 and TRBJ2-5, with D maybe TRBD2 (5 bases). V gave up 2 bases and J gave up 5 bases, with 6 bases separating them. This CDR3 is built from 12 residues. CDR1 is SGHDN and CDR2 is FVKESK in the germline V gene. This CDR3 reads CASSQLAETQYF. The CDR3 DNA is TGTGCCAGCAGCCAATTAGCGGAGACCCAGTACTTC.

The chain uses TRBV5-4 and TRBJ2-1, with 10 positions matching TRBD2. The CDR3 loop spans 15 amino acids. Per the germline V gene, CDR1 is SGHNT and CDR2 is YYREEE (reference sequence). V shed 7 bases and J 3 bases; nucleotides not matched to a gene: 7. The CDR3 protein is CASSTLAGNYNEQFF. CDR3 nucleotides: TGTGCCAGCTCGACACTAGCGGGAAACTACAATGAGCAGTTCTTC.